This TCR beta chain appears in the sequencing data of a study of T-cell reconstitution after alpha-beta-depleted transplantation in children. TCRbeta library preparation incorporated unique molecular identifiers. One entry per CDR3 protein results from TCRdb running MiXCR on the PCR reads. The sample contains some 520,000 distinct CDR3 sequences, approximately 32% of which appear only once. This clonotype has only one observation. The CDR3 consists of 14 residues. V gave up 1 base and J gave up 6 bases, with 13 bases separating them. Germline V gives CDR1 SGHRS, CDR2 YFSETQ. Sequencing was performed on PBMCs from the stem cell graft donor, taken from the stem cell graft. The chain combines TRBV5-1 with TRBJ1-1; maybe TRBD1 (5 bases). The sequence derives from a human donor who donated a stem cell graft to a child with aplastic anemia. CDR3 in DNA: TGCGCCAGCAGCTTGAGCCCGGCGGGGGCTGAAGCTTTCTTT. Amino acids: CASSLSPAGAEAFF.